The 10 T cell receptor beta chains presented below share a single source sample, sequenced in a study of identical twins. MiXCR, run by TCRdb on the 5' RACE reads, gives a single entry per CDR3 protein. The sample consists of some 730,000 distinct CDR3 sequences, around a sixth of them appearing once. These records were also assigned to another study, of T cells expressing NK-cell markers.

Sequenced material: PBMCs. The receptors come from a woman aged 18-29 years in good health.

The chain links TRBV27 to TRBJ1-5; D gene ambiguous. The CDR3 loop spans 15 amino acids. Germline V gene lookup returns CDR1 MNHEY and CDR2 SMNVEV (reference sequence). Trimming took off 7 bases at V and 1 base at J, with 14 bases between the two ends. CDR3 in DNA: TGTGCCAGCAACCTACATGCGGGGAGCAATCAGCCCCAGCATTTT. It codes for CASNLHAGSNQPQHF.

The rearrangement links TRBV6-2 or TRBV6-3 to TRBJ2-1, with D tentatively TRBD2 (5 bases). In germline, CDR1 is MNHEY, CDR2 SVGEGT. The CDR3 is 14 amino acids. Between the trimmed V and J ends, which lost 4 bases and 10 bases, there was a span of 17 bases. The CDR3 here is CASSSRTPWEEQFF. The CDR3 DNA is TGTGCCAGCAGTTCTCGTACCCCATGGGAGGAGCAGTTCTTC.

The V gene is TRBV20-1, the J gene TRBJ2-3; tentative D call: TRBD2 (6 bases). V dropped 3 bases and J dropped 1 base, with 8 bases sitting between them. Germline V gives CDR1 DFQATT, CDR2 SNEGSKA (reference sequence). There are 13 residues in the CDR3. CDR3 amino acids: CSARGTGTDTQYF. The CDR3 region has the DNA TGCAGTGCTAGGGGGACTGGCACAGATACGCAGTATTTT.

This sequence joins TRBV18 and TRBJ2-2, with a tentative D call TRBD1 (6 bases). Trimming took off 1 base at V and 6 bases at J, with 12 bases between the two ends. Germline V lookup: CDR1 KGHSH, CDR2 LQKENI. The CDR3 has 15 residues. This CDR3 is CASSPQQGLSGELFF. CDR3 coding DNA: TGTGCCAGCTCACCACAACAGGGTCTTTCCGGGGAGCTGTTTTTT.

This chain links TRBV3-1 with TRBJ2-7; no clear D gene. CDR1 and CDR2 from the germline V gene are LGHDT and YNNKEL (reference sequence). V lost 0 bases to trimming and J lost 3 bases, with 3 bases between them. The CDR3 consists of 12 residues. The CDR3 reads CASSQEHYEQYF. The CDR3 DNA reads TGTGCCAGCAGCCAAGAACACTACGAGCAGTACTTC.

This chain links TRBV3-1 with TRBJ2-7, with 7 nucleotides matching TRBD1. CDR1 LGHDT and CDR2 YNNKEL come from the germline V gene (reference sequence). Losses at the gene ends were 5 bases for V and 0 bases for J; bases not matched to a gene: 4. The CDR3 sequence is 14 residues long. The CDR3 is CASSTRQGSYEQYF. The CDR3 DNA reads TGTGCCAGCAGCACCCGACAGGGCTCCTACGAGCAGTACTTC.

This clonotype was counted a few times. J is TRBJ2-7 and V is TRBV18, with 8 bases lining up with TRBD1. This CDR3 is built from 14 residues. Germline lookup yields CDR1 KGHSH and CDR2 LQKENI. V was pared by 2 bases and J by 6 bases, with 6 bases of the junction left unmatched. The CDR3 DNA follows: TGTGCCAGCTCACCAAAAGGACAGGGTAGCGAGCAGTACTTC. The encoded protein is CASSPKGQGSEQYF.

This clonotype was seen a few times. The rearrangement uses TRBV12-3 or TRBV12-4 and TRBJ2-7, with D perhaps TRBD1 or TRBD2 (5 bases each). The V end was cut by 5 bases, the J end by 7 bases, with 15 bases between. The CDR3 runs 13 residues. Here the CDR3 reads CASSGGPKTEQYF. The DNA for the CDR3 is TGTGCCAGCAGTGGGGGTCCCAAAACAGAGCAGTACTTC.

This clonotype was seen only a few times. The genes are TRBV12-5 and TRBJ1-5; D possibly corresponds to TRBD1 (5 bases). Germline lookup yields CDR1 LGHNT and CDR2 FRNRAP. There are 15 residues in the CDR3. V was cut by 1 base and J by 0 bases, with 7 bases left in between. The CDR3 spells CASGLGGVSNQPQHF. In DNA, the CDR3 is TGTGCTAGTGGTTTGGGGGGGGTTAGCAATCAGCCCCAGCATTTT.

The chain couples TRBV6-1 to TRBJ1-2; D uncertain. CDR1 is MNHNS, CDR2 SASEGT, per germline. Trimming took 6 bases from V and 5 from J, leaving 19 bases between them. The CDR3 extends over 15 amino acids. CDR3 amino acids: CASSQRAAATYGYTF. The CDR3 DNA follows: TGTGCCAGCAGCCAAAGGGCGGCAGCCACTTATGGCTACACCTTC.